What follows are 2 T cell receptor beta chains derived from one specimen sequenced in a study of identical twins. MiXCR, applied by TCRdb to the 5' RACE reads, yields one record per CDR3 protein. The sample consists of hundreds of thousands of distinct CDR3 sequences, around a sixth of them appearing once. This sample also belongs to another study, concerning T cells expressing NK-cell markers.

The sequencing input was PBMCs. The receptors derive from a woman aged 18-29 years in good health.

This clonotype was observed a handful of times. The chain recombines TRBV20-1 with TRBJ2-1; D unclear. The germline CDR1 and CDR2 sequences are DFQATT and SNEGSKA (reference sequence). Trimming left V 3 bases short and J 3 bases short, with 6 bases between. There are 12 residues in the CDR3. For the CDR3, the DNA is TGCAGTGCTAGCTTTCGCTACAATGAGCAGTTCTTC. Translated, it gives CSASFRYNEQFF.

The chain employs TRBV5-1 and TRBJ1-6; D is unclear. The germline V gene has CDR1 SGHRS and CDR2 YFSETQ. V dropped 5 bases and J dropped 5 bases, with 17 bases sitting between them. CDR3 size: 16 residues. As DNA, the CDR3 is TGCGCCAGCAGTTCAAGCGGACCAACCCATAATTCACCCCTCCACTTT. It codes for CASSSSGPTHNSPLHF.